This entry features one TCR beta chain sequence. The method was immunoSEQ multiplex PCR; TCRdb's version includes in-frame clones alone and lacks a portion of them. Seen here are under 850,000 clones, approximately 72% observed once, and the top ten hold around 1.8%. Germline CDR1 is LNHDA and CDR2 is SQIVND (reference sequence). V lost 6 bases, J lost 1 base, and 7 bases stayed unmatched. This CDR3 has 15 residues. The source of the sample is a study of shared clonotypes between healthy human individuals. The source material was memory CD4+ T cells sorted from blood. Regarding subset: CD45RA-negative fraction. The chain links TRBV19 to TRBJ2-3, with TRBD2 matching over 7 bases. This receptor was obtained from a woman aged 25 to 45 in good health. The CDR3 here is CASSRTTSGTDTQYF. The CDR3 DNA follows: TGTGCCAGTAGCCGAACCACTAGCGGCACAGATACGCAGTATTTT.